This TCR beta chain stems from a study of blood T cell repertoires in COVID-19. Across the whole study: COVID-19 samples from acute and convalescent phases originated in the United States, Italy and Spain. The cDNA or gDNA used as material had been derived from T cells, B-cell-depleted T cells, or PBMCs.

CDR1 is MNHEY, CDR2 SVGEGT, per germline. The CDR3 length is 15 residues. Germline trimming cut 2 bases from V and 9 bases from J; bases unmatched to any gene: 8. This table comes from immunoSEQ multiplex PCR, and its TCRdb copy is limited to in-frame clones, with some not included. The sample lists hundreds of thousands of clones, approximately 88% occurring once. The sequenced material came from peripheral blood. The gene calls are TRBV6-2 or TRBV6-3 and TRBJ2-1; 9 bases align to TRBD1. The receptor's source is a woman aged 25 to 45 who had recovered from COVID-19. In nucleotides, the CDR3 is TGTGCCAGCAGTTACCCACCGGGACAGGGCGGTGAGCAGTTCTTC. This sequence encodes CASSYPPGQGGEQFF.